This is a list of T cell receptor beta chains from one sample in a study of blood T cell repertoires in COVID-19. Assay used: immunoSEQ multiplex PCR; TCRdb lists only in-frame clones, some missing. The data show about 410,000 clones, roughly 87% seen once. The sequencing sample was made of PBMCs or T cells enriched from blood (not recorded which). The receptor source for this set is a man aged 18 to 29 who had recovered from COVID-19. Both conserved end residues are part of each CDR3. The D gene is left open where the match is weak. Clone size is stated in some rows and not others, as once, few, many or a class when expanded.

clone_size j_call v_call d_call cdr3_nt cdr3_aa
NA TRBJ1-3 TRBV5-6 NA TGTGCCAGCGCAACGGGGAAAAGCTCTGGAAACACCATATATTTT CASATGKSSGNTIYF
NA TRBJ2-1 TRBV5-1 TRBD2 TGCGCCAGCAGCTCCTACTTGACTAGCGGGGCAAATGAGCAGTTCTTC CASSSYLTSGANEQFF
NA TRBJ1-2 TRBV12-5 NA TGTGCTAGTGGTTCAGGATCTGGCTACACCTTC CASGSGSGYTF
NA TRBJ2-1 TRBV28 TRBD2 TGTGCCACACAGCGGGAGGCCAATGAGCAGTTCTTC CATQREANEQFF
few TRBJ1-6 TRBV11-3 TRBD1 TGTGCCAGCAGCTTAGATCTTATACAGGGGAATAATTCACCCCTCCACTTT CASSLDLIQGNNSPLHF
NA TRBJ2-7 TRBV11-2 NA TGTGCCAGCAGCCCAGGGCCTGGGCTAGTTTACGAGCAGTACTTC CASSPGPGLVYEQYF
NA TRBJ1-5 TRBV5-1 TRBD1 TGCGCCAGCAGCTTAGAGGACAGGGGGCTGGAGGGCAATCAGCCCCAGCATTTT CASSLEDRGLEGNQPQHF
NA TRBJ1-2 TRBV3-1/TRBV3-2 NA TGTGCCAGCAGCCAAAGGGCGGGGGATGGCTACACCTTC CASSQRAGDGYTF
NA TRBJ1-2 TRBV14 TRBD1 TGTGCCAGCAGCCGGGGGACAGGTGATGGCTACACCTTC CASSRGTGDGYTF
NA TRBJ1-2 TRBV28 NA TGTGCCAGTCGAGGAATATATGGCTACACCTTC CASRGIYGYTF
once TRBJ2-1 TRBV19 TRBD2 TGTGCCAGTAGCGAGGCTAGCGGGGACCATGAGCAGTTCTTC CASSEASGDHEQFF
NA TRBJ1-5 TRBV28 NA TGTGCCAGCTTTAGAGTTTATAGCAATCAGCCCCAGCATTTT CASFRVYSNQPQHF
NA TRBJ2-3 TRBV10-3 TRBD2 TGTGCCATCAGTGAGTCGCTAGCGGGGGGGCAAGATACGCAGTATTTT CAISESLAGGQDTQYF
once TRBJ1-2 TRBV3-1/TRBV3-2 NA TGTGCCAGCAGCCAAGGGCTGTATGGCTACACCTTC CASSQGLYGYTF
NA TRBJ2-2 TRBV27 NA TGTGCCAGCAGCAGGGTATATGCCGGGGAGCTGTTTTTT CASSRVYAGELFF
NA TRBJ2-2 TRBV4-2 TRBD2 TGTGCCAGCAGCCAGCCCGGACTAGCGGGAGCCGGGGAGCTGTTTTTT CASSQPGLAGAGELFF
NA TRBJ2-6 TRBV28 NA TGTGCCAGCAGTAGGGGACAACCTGGGGCCAACGTCCTGACTTTC CASSRGQPGANVLTF
NA TRBJ1-1 TRBV7-8 NA TGTGCCAGCAGCTCGGGTCGAGGGCGTCTGAACACTGAAGCTTTCTTT CASSSGRGRLNTEAFF
NA TRBJ1-4 TRBV4-1 NA TGCGCCAGCAGAGACGACGTGACAGCTATCCATGAAAAACTGTTTTTT CASRDDVTAIHEKLFF
NA TRBJ1-1 TRBV28 NA TGTGCCAGCAGTTTAGGCGGGCCAGCTTTCTTT CASSLGGPAFF
NA TRBJ1-5 TRBV6-5 NA TGTGCCAGCAGCCGGGACATCGGTCAGCCCCAGCATTTT CASSRDIGQPQHF
NA TRBJ1-6 TRBV6-5 NA TGTGCCCAGGGAGGCGTCGGTAATTCACCCCTCCACTTT CAQGGVGNSPLHF
NA TRBJ2-1 TRBV29-1 NA TGCAGCGTTGCGGGGAGGATGTACAATGAGCAGTTCTTC CSVAGRMYNEQFF
NA TRBJ1-1 TRBV5-1 TRBD1 TGCGCCAGCAGTGGCCAGGGGGGAATTAACACTGAAGCTTTCTTT CASSGQGGINTEAFF
once TRBJ1-2 TRBV7-9 TRBD1 TGTGCCAGCAGCCGAATCGGGACAGTTTCTAACTATGGCTACACCTTC CASSRIGTVSNYGYTF
NA TRBJ2-7 TRBV27 TRBD2 TGTGCCAGCAGCAGGGAGGGCGGCCCCTACGAGCAGTACTTC CASSREGGPYEQYF
NA TRBJ1-5 TRBV2 NA TGTGCCAGCGAAGGACAGTCGAGCAATCAGCCCCAGCATTTT CASEGQSSNQPQHF
once TRBJ1-1 TRBV7-8 NA TGTGCCAGCAGCTTAGACCAGAGGACTGAAGCTTTCTTT CASSLDQRTEAFF
NA TRBJ2-4 TRBV6-5 TRBD1 TGTGCCAGCAGGACAGGGGGTTTGAACATTCAGTACTTC CASRTGGLNIQYF
once TRBJ1-1 TRBV5-1 NA TGCGCCAGCAGCATGCGAGAGTTGGGCATGAACACTGAAGCTTTCTTT CASSMRELGMNTEAFF
NA TRBJ1-4 TRBV5-1 NA TGCGCCAGCAGCACAGAGGGATCTCTCTATGAAAAACTGTTTTTT CASSTEGSLYEKLFF
NA TRBJ2-2 TRBV11-2 NA TGTGCCAGCAGCTTGACAGACCTCACCGGGGAGCTGTTTTTT CASSLTDLTGELFF